The 10 T cell receptor beta chains below come from one sample, sequenced in a study of glioma-infiltrating T cells after dendritic cell vaccination. The data were produced by immunoSEQ multiplex PCR, yet TCRdb's version contains in-frame clones alone and is incomplete. The table lists under 30,000 clones, 85% to 90% of them singletons, with 2.5% to 3% in the top ten. Sample time point: after dendritic cell vaccination, including at tumor progression/relapse. This sample comprised blood, obtained after dendritic cell vaccination. These receptors were obtained from a human donor with glioblastoma.

Of note for this clone: Compared with germline, one end of the junction differs, possibly owing to a read error. This chain links TRBV7-7 with TRBJ2-3; TRBD2 is a possible D gene (5 bases). Germline CDR1 SSHAT, CDR2 FNYEAQ (reference sequence). The CDR3 is 14 residues long. The CDR3 nucleotides read TGTGCCAGCAGCTTATCGCGGGCCCCGGATAGGCAGTATTTT. It is translated as CASSLSRAPDRQYF.

This chain uses TRBV4-1 with TRBJ2-7, with TRBD1 matching over 7 bases. V lost 2 bases and J lost 2; bases outside the gene matches: 9. CDR1 is MGHRA and CDR2 is YSYEKL in the germline V gene. The CDR3 runs 16 residues. Here the CDR3 reads CASSQQEGGRTYEQYF. The CDR3 nucleotides are TGCGCCAGCAGCCAACAAGAAGGGGGCCGAACCTACGAGCAGTACTTC.

The chain couples TRBV7-2 to TRBJ1-6; D remains unclear. The CDR3 loop spans 15 amino acids. The germline V and J ends were trimmed by 4 bases and 10 bases, with 17 bases remaining between them. Germline-derived CDR1 and CDR2 are SGHTA and FQGNSA. The CDR3 sequence is CASSSPRSGQSPLHF. In nucleotides, the CDR3 is TGTGCCAGCAGCTCCCCTCGGTCAGGCCAGTCACCCCTCCACTTT.

This chain joins TRBV29-1 and TRBJ2-7; 10 nucleotides line up with TRBD2. Germline V gene data show CDR1 as SQVTM and CDR2 as ANQGSEA. Trimming cost V 7 bases and J 6 bases; bases outside gene matches: 12. The CDR3 extends over 14 amino acids. The CDR3 protein is CSAQASGGSSEQYF. Written as DNA, the CDR3 is TGCAGCGCTCAGGCTAGCGGGGGTTCGTCCGAGCAGTACTTC.

The V and J genes are TRBV4-1 and TRBJ1-1; weak D call: TRBD1 (5 bases). Between the trimmed V and J ends, which lost 4 bases and 1 base, there was a span of 16 bases. CDR1 MGHRA and CDR2 YSYEKL come from the germline V gene. This CDR3 has 16 residues. CDR3 in amino acids: CASSLASPGKNTEAFF. Here the CDR3 DNA reads TGCGCCAGCAGCCTAGCCTCCCCAGGGAAGAACACTGAAGCTTTCTTT.

J is TRBJ1-4 and V is TRBV4-1; TRBD1 matches at 8 bases. Germline V gene data show CDR1 as MGHRA and CDR2 as YSYEKL. J lost 8 bases, V lost 1 base, and 9 bases had no gene match. The CDR3 is 16 residues long. Here the CDR3 reads CASSQGPGRTGEKLFF. In DNA form, the CDR3 reads TGCGCCAGCAGCCAAGGCCCGGGGCGGACAGGGGAAAAACTGTTTTTT.

The gene calls are TRBV9 and TRBJ2-2; 10 bases line up with TRBD2. J gave up 8 bases and V 2 bases, and 12 bases lay outside the gene matches. This CDR3 contains 17 residues. The germline V gene encodes CDR1 SGDLS and CDR2 YYNGEE. The CDR3 protein is CASSVSPVAGGSGELFF. The CDR3 DNA is TGTGCCAGCAGCGTTAGTCCGGTAGCGGGGGGATCGGGGGAGCTGTTTTTT.

The rearrangement links TRBV25-1 to TRBJ2-3, with 9 bases matching TRBD2. Germline trimming cut 4 bases from V and 3 bases from J; bases unmatched to any gene: 8. Germline CDR1 MGHDK, CDR2 SYGVNS. CDR3 size: 16 residues. The chain's CDR3 is CASSGSGGLGTDTQYF. As DNA, the CDR3 is TGTGCCAGCAGTGGTAGCGGGGGCCTAGGGACAGATACGCAGTATTTT.

This rearrangement joins TRBV7-9 to TRBJ2-2; D unclear. Germline V gene lookup returns CDR1 SEHNR and CDR2 FQNEAQ (reference sequence). The germline V and J ends were trimmed by 4 bases and 10 bases, with 7 bases remaining between them. This CDR3 has 11 residues. The CDR3 spells CASSWSEELFF. The CDR3, as DNA: TGTGCCAGCAGCTGGAGCGAGGAGCTGTTTTTT. Using reference TRBV7-9 and TRBJ2-2 for the parts outside the CDR3, the full variable domain is DTGVSQNPRHKITKRGQNVTFRCDPISEHNRLYWYRQTLGQGPEFLTYFQNEAQLEKSRLLSDRFSAERPKGSFSTLEIQRTEQGDSAMYLCASSWSEELFFGEGSRLTVL.

The gene calls are TRBV6-5 and TRBJ1-5; 9 positions agree with TRBD1. CDR1 MNHEY and CDR2 SVGAGI come from the germline V gene. Trimming at V came to 5 bases and at J to 1 base, leaving 3 bases not matched to a gene. This CDR3 contains 15 residues. CDR3 in amino acids: CASSVDRGSNQPQHF. CDR3 nucleotides: TGTGCCAGCAGTGTCGACAGGGGGAGCAATCAGCCCCAGCATTTT.